These 31 T cell receptor beta chains came from one sample sequenced in a study of blood T cell repertoires in COVID-19. Measured with immunoSEQ multiplex PCR; TCRdb has only the in-frame clones, and not every one. The sample records around 250,000 clones, about four fifths being singletons. The sequenced material came from peripheral blood. These TCRs come from a man in his fifties or sixties with active or convalescent COVID-19.

The chain joins TRBV6-5 to TRBJ1-2; TRBD1 matches 9 bases. Losses at the gene ends were 5 bases for V and 8 bases for J; bases not matched to a gene: 9. CDR3 size: 14 residues. Germline CDR1 reads MNHEY; CDR2 reads SVGAGI. DNA of the CDR3: TGTGCCAGCAGTATCCGAGGACAGGGGCTAGGCTACACCTTC. Translation gives CASSIRGQGLGYTF.

The V and J genes are TRBV5-1 and TRBJ2-5; TRBD2 matches 11 bases. Germline assignment: CDR1 SGHRS and CDR2 YFSETQ. V was pared by 1 base and J by 2 bases, with 10 bases of the junction left unmatched. The CDR3 is 18 amino acids. The CDR3 reads CASSLSTSGGGGQETQYF. CDR3 nucleotides: TGCGCCAGCAGCTTGAGTACTAGCGGGGGAGGAGGACAAGAGACCCAGTACTTC. Supplemented by reference TRBV5-1 and TRBJ2-5, the full variable domain reads KAGVTQTPRYLIKTRGQQVTLSCSPISGHRSVSWYQQTPGQGLQFLFEYFSETQRNKGNFPGRFSGRQFSNSRSEMNVSTLELGDSALYLCASSLSTSGGGGQETQYFGPGTRLLVL.

The rearrangement links TRBV2 to TRBJ2-7; 7 bases match TRBD2. J lost 4 bases, V lost 7 bases, and 13 bases had no gene match. The CDR3 length is 15 residues. The germline V gene has CDR1 SNHLY and CDR2 FYNNEI. The CDR3 region is CASTPTGGKEYEQYF. CDR3 coding DNA: TGTGCCAGCACCCCAACGGGAGGAAAGGAGTACGAGCAGTACTTC. Full variable domain (remainder filled in from reference TRBV2 and TRBJ2-7): EPEVTQTPSHQVTQMGQEVILRCVPISNHLYFYWYRQILGQKVEFLVSFYNNEISEKSEIFDDQFSVERPDGSNFTLKIRSTKLEDSAMYFCASTPTGGKEYEQYFGPGTRLTVT.

This rearrangement joins TRBV2 to TRBJ1-1; D ambiguous. Trimming removed 7 bases at V and 2 bases at J, with 11 bases between. Germline values: CDR1 SNHLY, CDR2 FYNNEI. The CDR3 loop spans 13 amino acids. CDR3: CASKRERNTEAFF. In DNA, the CDR3 is TGTGCCAGCAAGAGGGAGAGAAACACTGAAGCTTTCTTT.

This chain connects TRBV28 to TRBJ2-7; no reliable D call. The CDR3 is 13 residues long. Deletions cut 2 bases from V and 3 bases from J, with 8 bases between. Germline CDR1 reads MDHEN; CDR2 reads SYDVKM. CDR3 DNA: TGTGCCAGCAGTTTAGGAGTCAACTACGAGCAGTACTTC. Its translation is CASSLGVNYEQYF. The full variable domain, with the rest looked up from reference TRBV28 and TRBJ2-7, is DVKVTQSSRYLVKRTGEKVFLECVQDMDHENMFWYRQDPGLGLRLIYFSYDVKMKEKGDIPEGYSVSREKKERFSLILESASTNQTSMYLCASSLGVNYEQYFGPGTRLTVT.

V and J are TRBV30 and TRBJ2-7; possibly TRBD2 for D (6 bases). The CDR3 is 17 residues long. The V end lost 2 bases, the J end lost 2 bases, and 22 bases lay between the germline ends. CDR1 and CDR2 from the germline V gene are GTSNPN and SVGIG (reference sequence). CDR3 amino acids: CAWSPSEWDSSTYEQYF. DNA of the CDR3: TGTGCCTGGAGTCCCAGTGAATGGGACTCTTCAACCTACGAGCAGTACTTC.

The chain carries TRBV2 and TRBJ1-1; D uncertain. The germline gives CDR1 SNHLY, CDR2 FYNNEI. The CDR3 is 16 amino acids. Trimming shortened V by 5 bases and J by 1 base, and 17 bases separated the two germline ends. The CDR3 DNA reads TGTGCCAGCAGTCACCGGCGGGTGAATCCGAACACTGAAGCTTTCTTT. It translates to CASSHRRVNPNTEAFF.

The chain has TRBV2 and TRBJ2-2, with 11 bases matching TRBD2. Germline CDR1 and CDR2: SNHLY and FYNNEI. Trimming at V came to 4 bases and at J to 4 bases, leaving 2 bases not matched to a gene. This CDR3 spans 15 amino acids. Here the CDR3 reads CASSGLAGGTGELFF. The CDR3 nucleotides are TGTGCCAGCAGTGGTCTAGCGGGGGGCACCGGGGAGCTGTTTTTT.

In DNA form, the CDR3 reads TGCAGTGCTCCCAACGGAGATAAACTGTTTTTT. Translating it yields CSAPNGDKLFF. The chain uses TRBV20-1 and TRBJ1-4; D call uncertain. The length of the CDR3 is 11 residues. Trimming took 5 bases from V and 11 from J, leaving 12 bases between them. From germline, CDR1 is DFQATT and CDR2 SNEGSKA (reference sequence).

The V gene is TRBV15, the J gene TRBJ2-2; D is perhaps TRBD2 (6 bases). The length of the CDR3 is 18 residues. The V and J ends lost 6 bases and 0 bases respectively, with 20 bases between them. Germline V lookup: CDR1 LNHNV, CDR2 YYDKDF (reference sequence). The CDR3 DNA reads as TGTGCCACCAGTAGCCCCCTAAGGCGGGGATCGAACACCGGGGAGCTGTTTTTT. Amino acids: CATSSPLRRGSNTGELFF.

V usage is TRBV13 and J usage is TRBJ2-7; a weak D match, TRBD1 (6 bases). The CDR3 totals 14 residues. V was trimmed by 3 bases and J by 0 bases, leaving 9 bases between them. CDR1 and CDR2 (germline): PRHDT, FYEKMQ (reference sequence). The CDR3 DNA is TGTGCCAGCAGCTTTACAGGGAGCTCCTACGAGCAGTACTTC. This codes for CASSFTGSSYEQYF.

The gene calls are TRBV5-6 and TRBJ1-5, with D possibly matching TRBD1 (6 bases). The germline gives CDR1 SGHDT, CDR2 YYEEEE. CDR3 length: 14 amino acids. V lost 1 base to trimming and J lost 6 bases, with 11 bases between them. For the CDR3, the DNA is TGTGCCAGCAGCTTGTACAGGGAACCTCAGCCCCAGCATTTT. It yields the protein CASSLYREPQPQHF.

The chain carries TRBV5-6 and TRBJ1-2; weak D call: TRBD1 (6 bases). V lost 0 bases and J lost 6, with 12 bases in between. The length of the CDR3 is 14 residues. CDR1 is SGHDT, CDR2 YYEEEE, per germline. The CDR3 DNA is TGTGCCAGCAGCTTGGTTATGGCAGGGGATGGCTACACCTTC. Translating gives CASSLVMAGDGYTF.

V is TRBV10-3 and J is TRBJ1-6; D gene uncertain. This CDR3 spans 14 amino acids. Germline V gives CDR1 ENHRY, CDR2 SYGVKD. Trimming removed 4 bases from V and 9 bases from J, with 13 bases in between. The CDR3 loop is CAISASVRSSPLHF. In DNA form, the CDR3 reads TGTGCCATCAGTGCGAGCGTTCGGAGTTCACCCCTCCACTTT.

This clone was counted a single time. The chain recombines TRBV10-2 with TRBJ1-2; D remains ambiguous. Trimming stripped 0 bases from V and 8 bases from J, with 10 bases between. The CDR3 length is 13 residues. CDR1 is WSHSY and CDR2 is SAAADI in the germline V gene. CDR3 bases: TGCGCCAGCAGTGAGTCGACGAGTAGCGGCTACACCTTC. Translation: CASSESTSSGYTF.

The chain carries TRBV28 and TRBJ2-5; D perhaps matches TRBD2 (7 bases). The germline V gene encodes CDR1 MDHEN and CDR2 SYDVKM. The CDR3 has 15 residues. Trimming stripped 4 bases from V and 4 bases from J, with 16 bases between. The CDR3 sequence is CASSSPSGGRETQYF. CDR3 bases: TGTGCCAGCAGTTCCCCCTCGGGGGGCCGAGAGACCCAGTACTTC. The whole variable domain, filled in from reference TRBV28 and TRBJ2-5, reads DVKVTQSSRYLVKRTGEKVFLECVQDMDHENMFWYRQDPGLGLRLIYFSYDVKMKEKGDIPEGYSVSREKKERFSLILESASTNQTSMYLCASSSPSGGRETQYFGPGTRLLVL.

V gene TRBV9 combines with J gene TRBJ1-2; TRBD1 is a possible D gene (5 bases). This CDR3 spans 15 amino acids. The germline V gene encodes CDR1 SGDLS and CDR2 YYNGEE. Trimming took off 4 bases at V and 0 bases at J, with 13 bases between the two ends. The CDR3 is CASSPRGSANYGYTF. The CDR3, as DNA: TGTGCCAGCAGCCCAAGGGGAAGTGCTAACTATGGCTACACCTTC.

J is TRBJ1-2 and V is TRBV10-3, with 7 bases identical to TRBD1. CDR3 length equals 12 residues. The V gene end was trimmed by 10 bases and the J gene end by 6 bases; junction bases not matched to a gene: 8. CDR1 ENHRY and CDR2 SYGVKD come from the germline V gene. CDR3 in amino acids: CATRQGPDGYTF. The CDR3 region has the DNA TGTGCCACCCGACAGGGTCCCGATGGCTACACCTTC.

The rearrangement joins TRBV6-5 to TRBJ2-5; 11 bases agree with TRBD2. V lost 7 bases to trimming and J lost 4 bases; unmatched junction nucleotides: 5. Per germline, CDR1 MNHEY and CDR2 SVGAGI. This CDR3 is built from 14 residues. As DNA, the CDR3 is TGTGCCAGCAAGGGACTAGCGGCGCGAGAGACCCAGTACTTC. This translates into CASKGLAARETQYF.

V usage is TRBV11-2 and J usage is TRBJ1-1; D perhaps matches TRBD1 (5 bases). The germline V gene encodes CDR1 SGHAT and CDR2 FQNNGV. V was trimmed by 1 base and J by 3 bases, leaving 12 bases between them. The CDR3 extends over 15 amino acids. This CDR3 is CASSLGGTGYTEAFF. CDR3 nucleotide sequence: TGTGCCAGCAGCTTAGGAGGAACAGGATACACTGAAGCTTTCTTT.

The CDR3 DNA follows: TGTGCCAGCAGTTTATCCGGGACTAGCGGGCCCACGCAGTATTTT. Its protein product is CASSLSGTSGPTQYF. V gene TRBV27 combines with J gene TRBJ2-3, with 12 bases identical to TRBD2. The CDR3 runs 15 residues. The V segment lost 0 bases and the J segment 9 bases; nucleotides outside the gene matches: 4. From germline, CDR1 is MNHEY and CDR2 SMNVEV (reference sequence).

V usage is TRBV7-9 and J usage is TRBJ1-5; perhaps TRBD1 as D (6 bases). This CDR3 is built from 16 residues. CDR1 is SEHNR, CDR2 FQNEAQ, per germline (reference sequence). Trimming cost V 3 bases and J 5 bases, with 17 bases left between them. The DNA of the CDR3 is TGTGCCAGCAGCTTCGGGTCCAGGGGTCCCCATCAGCCCCAGCATTTT. It encodes CASSFGSRGPHQPQHF. Full variable domain (missing parts from reference TRBV7-9 and TRBJ1-5): DTGVSQNPRHKITKRGQNVTFRCDPISEHNRLYWYRQTLGQGPEFLTYFQNEAQLEKSRLLSDRFSAERPKGSFSTLEIQRTEQGDSAMYLCASSFGSRGPHQPQHFGDGTRLSIL.

The chain links TRBV6-1 to TRBJ1-2, with D perhaps matching TRBD1 (5 bases). The CDR3 runs to 16 residues. Germline V lookup: CDR1 MNHNS, CDR2 SASEGT. V shed 3 bases and J shed 4 bases, with 18 bases lying between them. The CDR3, as DNA: TGTGCCAGCAGTGACCGACCCAAGAGACAGTCCTATGGCTACACCTTC. Translating it yields CASSDRPKRQSYGYTF.

The V call is TRBV18, the J call TRBJ1-3; D remains unclear. V shed 3 bases and J shed 7 bases, with 13 bases lying between them. The germline CDR1 and CDR2 sequences are KGHSH and LQKENI. CDR3 size: 14 residues. The CDR3 bases are TGTGCCAGCTCACCGAACCGCCGGGGTAACACCATATATTTT. It specifies CASSPNRRGNTIYF. Looking up the rest from reference TRBV18 and TRBJ1-3 gives the full variable domain: NAGVMQNPRHLVRRRGQEARLRCSPMKGHSHVYWYRQLPEEGLKFMVYLQKENIIDESGMPKERFSAEFPKEGPSILRIQQVVRGDSAAYFCASSPNRRGNTIYFGEGSWLTVV.

This clone was counted a single time. DNA for the CDR3: TGTGCCAGCAGCCAAGATCATAACTTGGGGACAGACCAATATCTGAACACTGAAGCTTTCTTT. Its protein product is CASSQDHNLGTDQYLNTEAFF. The chain joins TRBV4-2 to TRBJ1-1, with 7 bases matching TRBD1. Unmatched junction bases numbered 19, after V lost 0 bases and J lost 0 bases. Germline lookup yields CDR1 LGHNA and CDR2 YNFKEQ. CDR3 length: 21 residues.

The chain employs TRBV2 and TRBJ1-2, with a possible D match to TRBD1 (5 bases). The ends were cut back, 7 bases at V and 4 bases at J, with 16 bases in the middle. CDR1 and CDR2 (germline): SNHLY, FYNNEI. CDR3 length: 14 amino acids. DNA for the CDR3: TGTGCCAGCACGTACGACAGTTCCACCTATGGCTACACCTTC. It codes for CASTYDSSTYGYTF.

The chain recombines TRBV6-6 with TRBJ2-7; 7 nucleotides line up with TRBD1. CDR3 length: 15 amino acids. J gave up 0 bases and V 7 bases, and 9 bases lay outside the gene matches. Germline V gene sequence: CDR1 MNHNY, CDR2 SVGAGI (reference sequence). Written as DNA, the CDR3 is TGTGCCAGCAAGCTAACCGGGACAGCCTCCTACGAGCAGTACTTC. Protein product: CASKLTGTASYEQYF.

The sample holds a few counts of this clone. V gene TRBV28 combines with J gene TRBJ1-5, with TRBD1 as a possible D gene (5 bases). This CDR3 has 15 amino acids. Trimming took off 3 bases at V and 4 bases at J, with 13 bases between the two ends. Per germline, CDR1 MDHEN and CDR2 SYDVKM. CDR3 protein: CASSLDNSWNQPQHF. For the CDR3, the DNA is TGTGCCAGCAGTTTGGACAACTCATGGAATCAGCCCCAGCATTTT.

The chain links TRBV5-1 to TRBJ2-2; D might be TRBD2 (6 bases). CDR1 and CDR2 (germline): SGHRS, YFSETQ. Trimming cost V 3 bases and J 4 bases, with 13 bases left between them. The CDR3 runs to 15 residues. The CDR3 DNA reads TGCGCCAGCAGCTCGGGACTCCGATTCACCGGGGAGCTGTTTTTT. It encodes CASSSGLRFTGELFF.

This chain joins TRBV5-1 and TRBJ1-5; tentative D call: TRBD1 (6 bases). Trimming left V 0 bases short and J 6 bases short, with 16 bases between. In germline, CDR1 is SGHRS, CDR2 YFSETQ. This CDR3 has 16 residues. The CDR3 loop is CASSLGGRGLGQPQHF. The CDR3 region has the DNA TGCGCCAGCAGCTTGGGAGGCAGGGGTTTAGGTCAGCCCCAGCATTTT.

The rearrangement links TRBV12-5 to TRBJ2-1; TRBD2 matches 7 bases. V lost 1 base to trimming and J lost 9 bases; unmatched junction nucleotides: 0. This CDR3 has 12 amino acids. Germline assignment: CDR1 LGHNT and CDR2 FRNRAP. The CDR3 sequence: CASGLGGGEQFF. The CDR3 DNA is TGTGCTAGTGGTTTGGGCGGGGGTGAGCAGTTCTTC.